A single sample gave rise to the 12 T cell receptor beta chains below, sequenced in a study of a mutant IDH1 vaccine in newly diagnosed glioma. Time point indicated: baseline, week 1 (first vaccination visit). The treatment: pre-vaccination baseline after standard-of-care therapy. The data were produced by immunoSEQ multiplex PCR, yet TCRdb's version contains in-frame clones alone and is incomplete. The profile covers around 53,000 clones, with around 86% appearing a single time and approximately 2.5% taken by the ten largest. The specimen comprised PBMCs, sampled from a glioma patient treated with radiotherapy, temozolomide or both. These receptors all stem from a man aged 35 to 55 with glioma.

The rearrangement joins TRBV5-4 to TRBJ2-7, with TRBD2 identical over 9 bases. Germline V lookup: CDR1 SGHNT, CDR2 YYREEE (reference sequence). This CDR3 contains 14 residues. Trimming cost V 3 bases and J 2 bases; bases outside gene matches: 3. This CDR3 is CASSWASGAYEQYF. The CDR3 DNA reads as TGTGCCAGCAGCTGGGCTAGCGGGGCCTACGAGCAGTACTTC.

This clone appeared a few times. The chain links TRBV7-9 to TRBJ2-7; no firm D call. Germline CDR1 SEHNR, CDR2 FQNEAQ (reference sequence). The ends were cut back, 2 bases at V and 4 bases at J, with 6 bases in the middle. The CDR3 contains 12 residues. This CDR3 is CASSLQAYEQYF. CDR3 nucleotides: TGTGCCAGCAGCTTACAAGCGTACGAGCAGTACTTC.

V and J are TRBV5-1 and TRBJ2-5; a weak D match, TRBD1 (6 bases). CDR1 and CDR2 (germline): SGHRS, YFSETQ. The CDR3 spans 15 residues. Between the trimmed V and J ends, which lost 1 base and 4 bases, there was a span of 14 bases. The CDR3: CASSLWQGSGETQYF. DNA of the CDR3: TGCGCCAGCAGCTTGTGGCAGGGGAGTGGAGAGACCCAGTACTTC. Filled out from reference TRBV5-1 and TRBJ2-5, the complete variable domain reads KAGVTQTPRYLIKTRGQQVTLSCSPISGHRSVSWYQQTPGQGLQFLFEYFSETQRNKGNFPGRFSGRQFSNSRSEMNVSTLELGDSALYLCASSLWQGSGETQYFGPGTRLLVL.

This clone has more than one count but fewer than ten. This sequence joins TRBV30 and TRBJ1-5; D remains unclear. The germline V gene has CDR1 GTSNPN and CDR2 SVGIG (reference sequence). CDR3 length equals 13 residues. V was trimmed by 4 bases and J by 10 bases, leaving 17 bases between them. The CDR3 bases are TGTGCCTGGACTGACGTGTGGGTCCGTCCCCAGCATTTT. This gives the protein CAWTDVWVRPQHF. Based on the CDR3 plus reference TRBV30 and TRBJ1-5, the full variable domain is SQTIHQWPATLVQPVGSPLSLECTVEGTSNPNLYWYRQAAGRGLQLLFYSVGIGQISSEVPQNLSASRPQDRQFILSSKKLLLSDSGFYLCAWTDVWVRPQHFGDGTRLSIL.

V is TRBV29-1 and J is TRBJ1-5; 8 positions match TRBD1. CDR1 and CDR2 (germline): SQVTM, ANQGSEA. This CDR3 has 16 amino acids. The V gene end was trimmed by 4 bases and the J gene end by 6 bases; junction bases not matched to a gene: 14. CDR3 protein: CSVARYRGESVQPQHF. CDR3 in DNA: TGCAGCGTTGCCCGCTACAGGGGGGAGTCAGTTCAGCCCCAGCATTTT. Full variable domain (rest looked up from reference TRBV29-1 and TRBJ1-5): SAVISQKPSRDICQRGTSLTIQCQVDSQVTMMFWYRQQPGQSLTLIATANQGSEATYESGFVIDKFPISRPNLTFSTLTVSNMSPEDSSIYLCSVARYRGESVQPQHFGDGTRLSIL.

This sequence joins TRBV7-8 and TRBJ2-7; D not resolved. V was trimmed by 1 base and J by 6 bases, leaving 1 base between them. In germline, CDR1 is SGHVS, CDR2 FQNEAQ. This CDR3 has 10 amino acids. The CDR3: CASSLGEQYF. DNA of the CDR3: TGTGCCAGCAGCTTAGGCGAGCAGTACTTC.

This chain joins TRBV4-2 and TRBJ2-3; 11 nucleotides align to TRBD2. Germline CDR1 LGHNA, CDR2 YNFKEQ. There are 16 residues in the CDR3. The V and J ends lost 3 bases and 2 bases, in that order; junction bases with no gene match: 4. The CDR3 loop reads CASSQTGLADTDTQYF. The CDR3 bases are TGTGCCAGCAGCCAGACGGGACTAGCGGACACAGATACGCAGTATTTT.

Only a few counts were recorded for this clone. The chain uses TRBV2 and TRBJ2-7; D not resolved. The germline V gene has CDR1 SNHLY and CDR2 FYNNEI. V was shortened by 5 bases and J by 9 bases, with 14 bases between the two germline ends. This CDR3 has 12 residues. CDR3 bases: TGTGCCAGCAGTCCGTCCCCGTCCGGGCAGTACTTC. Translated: CASSPSPSGQYF.

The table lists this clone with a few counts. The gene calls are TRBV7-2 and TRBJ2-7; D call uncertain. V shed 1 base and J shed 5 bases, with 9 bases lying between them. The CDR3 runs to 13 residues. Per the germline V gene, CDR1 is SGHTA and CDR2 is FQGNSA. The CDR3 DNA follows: TGTGCCAGCAGCTTAGTTCCTTTGGACGAGCAGTACTTC. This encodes CASSLVPLDEQYF.

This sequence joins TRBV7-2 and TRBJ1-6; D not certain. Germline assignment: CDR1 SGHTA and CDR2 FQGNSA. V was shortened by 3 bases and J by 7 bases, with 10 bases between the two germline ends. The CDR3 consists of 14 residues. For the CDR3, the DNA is TGTGCCAGCAGCTTGGAGGCGGGGAATTCACCCCTCCACTTT. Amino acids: CASSLEAGNSPLHF.

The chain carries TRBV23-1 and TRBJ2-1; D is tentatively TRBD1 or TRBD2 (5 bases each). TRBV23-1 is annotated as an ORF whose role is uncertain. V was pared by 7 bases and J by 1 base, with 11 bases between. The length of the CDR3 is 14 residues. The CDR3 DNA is TGCGCCAGCAACACGAGGGGTTCCTACAATGAGCAGTTCTTC. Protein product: CASNTRGSYNEQFF.

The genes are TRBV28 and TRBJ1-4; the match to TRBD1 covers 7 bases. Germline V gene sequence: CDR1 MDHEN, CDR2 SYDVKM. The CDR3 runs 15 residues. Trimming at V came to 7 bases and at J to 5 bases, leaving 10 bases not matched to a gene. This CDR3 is CASIHWAGGNEKLFF. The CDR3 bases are TGTGCCAGCATCCACTGGGCAGGGGGAAATGAAAAACTGTTTTTT. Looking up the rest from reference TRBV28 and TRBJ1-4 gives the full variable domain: DVKVTQSSRYLVKRTGEKVFLECVQDMDHENMFWYRQDPGLGLRLIYFSYDVKMKEKGDIPEGYSVSREKKERFSLILESASTNQTSMYLCASIHWAGGNEKLFFGSGTQLSVL.